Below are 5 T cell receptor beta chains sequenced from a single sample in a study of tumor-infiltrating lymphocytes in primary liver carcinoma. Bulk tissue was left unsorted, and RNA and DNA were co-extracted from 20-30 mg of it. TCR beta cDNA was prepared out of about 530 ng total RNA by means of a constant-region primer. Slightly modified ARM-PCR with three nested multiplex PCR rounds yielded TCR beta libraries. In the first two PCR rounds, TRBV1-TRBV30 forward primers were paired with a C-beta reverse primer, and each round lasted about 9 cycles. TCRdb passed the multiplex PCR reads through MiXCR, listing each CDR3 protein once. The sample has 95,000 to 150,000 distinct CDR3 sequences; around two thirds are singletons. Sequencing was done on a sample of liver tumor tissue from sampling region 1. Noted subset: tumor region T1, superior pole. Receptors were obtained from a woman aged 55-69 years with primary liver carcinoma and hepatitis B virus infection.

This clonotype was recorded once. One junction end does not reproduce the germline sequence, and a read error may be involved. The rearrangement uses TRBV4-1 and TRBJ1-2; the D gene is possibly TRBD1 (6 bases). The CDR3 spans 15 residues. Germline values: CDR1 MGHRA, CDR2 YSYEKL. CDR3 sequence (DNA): TGCGCCAGCAGCCAAGGAATGCAGGGGCTCTTTGGCTACACATTC. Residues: CASSQGMQGLFGYTF.

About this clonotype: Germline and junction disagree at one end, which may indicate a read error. CDR3 DNA sequence: TGTGCCATCAGCTTAGGCAGGGGTCAGTCCCAGCATTTT. Protein: CAISLGRGQSQHF. The chain has TRBV11-2 and TRBJ1-5, with D perhaps TRBD1 (6 bases). The CDR3 has 13 amino acids. Germline V gives CDR1 SGHAT, CDR2 FQNNGV.

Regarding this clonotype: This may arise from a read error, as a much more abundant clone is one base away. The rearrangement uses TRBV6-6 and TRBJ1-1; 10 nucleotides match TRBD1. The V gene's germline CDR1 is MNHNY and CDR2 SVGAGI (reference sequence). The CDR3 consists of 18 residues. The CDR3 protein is CASNYQVGTGVWDTEAFF. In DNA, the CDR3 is TGTGCCAGCAATTACCAAGTTGGGACAGGGGTTTGGGACACTGAAGCTTTCTTT.

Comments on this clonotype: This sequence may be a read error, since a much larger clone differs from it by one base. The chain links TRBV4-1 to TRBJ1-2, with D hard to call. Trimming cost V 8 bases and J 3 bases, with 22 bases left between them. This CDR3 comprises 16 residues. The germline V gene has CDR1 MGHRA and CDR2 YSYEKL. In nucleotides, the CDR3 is TGCGCCAGCGTTTATATTAAGCGCTTTGGGGACTATGGCTACACCTTC. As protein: CASVYIKRFGDYGYTF.

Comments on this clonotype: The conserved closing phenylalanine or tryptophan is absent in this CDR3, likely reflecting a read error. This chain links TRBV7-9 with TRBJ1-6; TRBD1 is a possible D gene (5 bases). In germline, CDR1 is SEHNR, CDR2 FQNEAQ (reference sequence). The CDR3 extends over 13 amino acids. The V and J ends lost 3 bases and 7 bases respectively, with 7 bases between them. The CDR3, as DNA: TGTGCCAGCAGCTTGGGGGAAAATTCACCCCTCCACTTA. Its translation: CASSLGENSPLHL.